This T cell receptor (beta chain) derives from a study of read filtering for tumor transcriptome and immune sequencing. Molecular barcoded adaptors covering alpha/delta and beta/gamma chains were used on about 0.4 ug RNA. One entry per CDR3 protein, called by TCRdb with MiXCR from the reads. The sample lists tens of thousands of distinct CDR3 sequences; roughly 18% were seen once. Sequences were obtained from a population of CD138-negative cells sorted from bone marrow. This sequence originates from a donor aged 40 or over with multiple myeloma.

CDR3 nucleotides: TGTGCCAGCAGCACTCCAGTGGGCTTTGGTGGCACTGAAGCTTTCTTT. Its protein is CASSTPVGFGGTEAFF. The chain employs TRBV7-9 and TRBJ1-1; no firm D call. The CDR3 contains 16 residues. The ends were cut back, 5 bases at V and 4 bases at J, with 20 bases in the middle. From germline, CDR1 is SEHNR and CDR2 FQNEAQ (reference sequence).